The 6 T cell receptor beta chains in this list originate from one sample, sequenced in a study of T cells in Graves' hyperthyroidism and ophthalmopathy. Amplified regions were TCR beta CDR3 sequences from RNA transcripts. The study used the HTBI primer set for a first-round RT-PCR of the TCR CDR3. TCRdb reprocessed the multiplex PCR reads via MiXCR and lists one record per CDR3 protein. Of hundreds of thousands of distinct CDR3 sequences listed, more than 12% are singletons. Sequencing was carried out using blood. These receptors were obtained from a woman in her forties or fifties with Graves' ophthalmopathy.

This clonotype showed up many times. V is TRBV7-6 and J is TRBJ2-7, with TRBD2 as a possible D gene (6 bases). This CDR3 is built from 14 residues. V was cut by 4 bases and J by 3 bases, with 13 bases left in between. Germline assignment: CDR1 SGHVS and CDR2 FNYEAQ. The DNA of the CDR3 is TGTGCCAGCAGCTCCGCGGGACGGAACTACGAGCAGTACTTC. It is translated as CASSSAGRNYEQYF.

The genes are TRBV7-2 and TRBJ2-1; perhaps D is TRBD1 or TRBD2 (5 bases each). The CDR3 length is 17 residues. V shed 2 bases and J shed 4 bases, with 18 bases lying between them. CDR1 SGHTA and CDR2 FQGNSA come from the germline V gene. The chain's CDR3 is CASSLIAGGGIYNEQFF. As DNA, the CDR3 is TGTGCCAGCAGCTTAATTGCTGGTGGGGGAATTTACAATGAGCAGTTCTTC.

This clonotype was found many times. V is TRBV7-9 and J is TRBJ2-7; 10 nucleotides line up with TRBD1. Germline assignment: CDR1 SEHNR and CDR2 FQNEAQ (reference sequence). Trimming removed 2 bases from V and 6 bases from J; junction bases left unmatched: 4. The CDR3 covers 14 residues. The DNA of the CDR3 is TGTGCCAGCAGCTTAAGGGACAGGGGACCCGAGCAGTACTTC. It yields the protein CASSLRDRGPEQYF.

The chain recombines TRBV6-4 with TRBJ2-2; unclear D gene. The CDR3 covers 14 residues. V dropped 10 bases and J dropped 4 bases, with 16 bases sitting between them. CDR1 and CDR2 (germline): MRHNA, SNTAGT. The CDR3 DNA sequence: TGTGCCACTAAGGGAACCGCCAGCACCGGGGAGCTGTTTTTT. This sequence encodes CATKGTASTGELFF.

This chain uses TRBV27 with TRBJ2-3; no reliable D call. This CDR3 region has 13 residues. Germline V lookup: CDR1 MNHEY, CDR2 SMNVEV (reference sequence). Trimming removed 6 bases from V and 2 bases from J, with 9 bases in between. CDR3 DNA: TGTGCCAGCAGGACGGGCTCCACAGATACGCAGTATTTT. Amino acid sequence: CASRTGSTDTQYF.

There are many counts of this clonotype. The chain is built from TRBV20-1 and TRBJ1-1, with unresolved D. Germline V CDR1 and CDR2: DFQATT, SNEGSKA (reference sequence). The CDR3 runs 14 residues. The V and J ends lost 3 bases and 0 bases respectively, with 11 bases between them. The CDR3 DNA follows: TGCAGTGCTAGCGTGTTGCGGATGAACACTGAAGCTTTCTTT. Its translation is CSASVLRMNTEAFF.